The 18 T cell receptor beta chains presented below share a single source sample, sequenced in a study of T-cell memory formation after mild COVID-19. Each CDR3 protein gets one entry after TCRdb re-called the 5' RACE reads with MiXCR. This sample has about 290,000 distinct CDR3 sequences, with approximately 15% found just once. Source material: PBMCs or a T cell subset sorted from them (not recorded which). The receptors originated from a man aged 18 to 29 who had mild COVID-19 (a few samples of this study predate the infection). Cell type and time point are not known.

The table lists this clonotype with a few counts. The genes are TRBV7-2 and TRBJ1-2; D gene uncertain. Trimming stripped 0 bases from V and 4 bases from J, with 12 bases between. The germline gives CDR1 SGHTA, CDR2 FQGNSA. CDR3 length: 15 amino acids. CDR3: CASSLATTGIYGYTF. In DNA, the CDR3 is TGTGCCAGCAGCTTAGCAACGACGGGGATCTATGGCTACACCTTC.

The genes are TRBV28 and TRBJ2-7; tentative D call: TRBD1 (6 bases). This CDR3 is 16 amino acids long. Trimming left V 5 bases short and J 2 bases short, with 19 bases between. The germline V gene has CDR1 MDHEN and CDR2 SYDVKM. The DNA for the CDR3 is TGTGCCAGCAGTCCCTTGGGGCAGGGGACCACCTACGAGCAGTACGTC. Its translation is CASSPLGQGTTYEQYV.

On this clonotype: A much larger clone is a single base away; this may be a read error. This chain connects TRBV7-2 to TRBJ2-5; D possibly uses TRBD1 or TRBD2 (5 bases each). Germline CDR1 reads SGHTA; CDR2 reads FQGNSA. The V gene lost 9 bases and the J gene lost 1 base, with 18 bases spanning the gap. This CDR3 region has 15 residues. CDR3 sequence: CARRTTGGFQETQYF. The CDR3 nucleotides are TGTGCCAGAAGGACCACAGGAGGCTTCCAAGAGACCCAGTACTTC.

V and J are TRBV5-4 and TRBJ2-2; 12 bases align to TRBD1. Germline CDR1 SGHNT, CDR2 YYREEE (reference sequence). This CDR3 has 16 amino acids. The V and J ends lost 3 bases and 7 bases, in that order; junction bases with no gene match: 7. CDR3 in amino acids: CASSSRDRGLNGELFF. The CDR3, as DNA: TGTGCCAGCAGCTCTCGGGACAGGGGGCTTAACGGGGAGCTGTTTTTT.

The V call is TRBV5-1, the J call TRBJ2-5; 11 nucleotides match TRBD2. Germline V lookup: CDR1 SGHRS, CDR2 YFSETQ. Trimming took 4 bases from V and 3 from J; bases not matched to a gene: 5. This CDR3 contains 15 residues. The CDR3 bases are TGCGCCAGCAGCCCGCCACTAGCGGGGGAAGAGACCCAGTACTTC. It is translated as CASSPPLAGEETQYF.

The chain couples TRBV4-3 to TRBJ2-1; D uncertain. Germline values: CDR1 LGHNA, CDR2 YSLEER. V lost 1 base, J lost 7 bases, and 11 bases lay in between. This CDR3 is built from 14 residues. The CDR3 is CASSQVNGPNEQFF. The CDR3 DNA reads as TGCGCCAGCAGCCAAGTCAACGGACCAAATGAGCAGTTCTTC.

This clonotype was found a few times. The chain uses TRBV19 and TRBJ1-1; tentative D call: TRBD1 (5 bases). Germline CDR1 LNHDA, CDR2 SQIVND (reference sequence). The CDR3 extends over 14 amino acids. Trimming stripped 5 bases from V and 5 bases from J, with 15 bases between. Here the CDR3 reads CASSLLPGYTEAFF. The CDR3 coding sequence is TGTGCCAGTAGTTTGTTGCCAGGGTATACTGAAGCTTTCTTT. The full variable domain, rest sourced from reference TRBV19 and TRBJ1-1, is DGGITQSPKYLFRKEGQNVTLSCEQNLNHDAMYWYRQDPGQGLRLIYYSQIVNDFQKGDIAEGYSVSREKKESFPLTVTSAQKNPTAFYLCASSLLPGYTEAFFGQGTRLTVV.

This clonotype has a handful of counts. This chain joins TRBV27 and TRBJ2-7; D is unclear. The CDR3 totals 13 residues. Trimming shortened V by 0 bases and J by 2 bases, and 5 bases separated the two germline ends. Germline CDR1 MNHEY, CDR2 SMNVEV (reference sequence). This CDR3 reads CASSLSGPYEQYF. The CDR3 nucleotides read TGTGCCAGCAGTTTATCTGGCCCCTACGAGCAGTACTTC.

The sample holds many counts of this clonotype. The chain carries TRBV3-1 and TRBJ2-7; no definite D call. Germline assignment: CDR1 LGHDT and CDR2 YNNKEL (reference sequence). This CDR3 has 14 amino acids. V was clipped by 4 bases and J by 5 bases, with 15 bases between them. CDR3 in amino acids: CASSPQVSSHEQYV. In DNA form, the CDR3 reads TGTGCCAGCAGCCCTCAGGTTAGCTCTCACGAGCAGTACGTC.

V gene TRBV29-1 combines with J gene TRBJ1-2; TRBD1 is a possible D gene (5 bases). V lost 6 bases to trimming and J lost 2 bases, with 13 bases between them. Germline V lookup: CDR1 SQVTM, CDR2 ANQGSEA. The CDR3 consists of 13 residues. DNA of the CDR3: TGCAGCGTGGGGCAGACAGTCAACTATGGCTACACCTTC. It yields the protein CSVGQTVNYGYTF. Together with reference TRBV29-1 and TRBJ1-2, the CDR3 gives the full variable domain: SAVISQKPSRDICQRGTSLTIQCQVDSQVTMMFWYRQQPGQSLTLIATANQGSEATYESGFVIDKFPISRPNLTFSTLTVSNMSPEDSSIYLCSVGQTVNYGYTFGSGTRLTVV.

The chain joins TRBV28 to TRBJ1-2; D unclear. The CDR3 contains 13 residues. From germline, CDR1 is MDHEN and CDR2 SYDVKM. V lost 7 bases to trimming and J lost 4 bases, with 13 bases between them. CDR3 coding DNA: TGTGCCAGCATCCCTGCACCTTCCTATGGCTACACCTTC. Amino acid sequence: CASIPAPSYGYTF.

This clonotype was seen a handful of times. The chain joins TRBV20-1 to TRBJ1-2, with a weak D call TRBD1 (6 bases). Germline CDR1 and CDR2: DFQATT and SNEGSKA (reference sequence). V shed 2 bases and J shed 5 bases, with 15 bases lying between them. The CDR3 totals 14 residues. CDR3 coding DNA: TGCAGTGCTAGACTAACGGGACACCCATATGGCTACACCTTC. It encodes CSARLTGHPYGYTF.

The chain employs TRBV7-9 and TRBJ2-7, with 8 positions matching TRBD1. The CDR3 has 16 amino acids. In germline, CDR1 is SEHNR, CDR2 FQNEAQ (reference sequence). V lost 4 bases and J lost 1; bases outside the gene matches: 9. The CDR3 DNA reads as TGTGCCAGCAGCTCGAATTCCAGGACAGGGTCCTACGAGCAGTACTTC. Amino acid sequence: CASSSNSRTGSYEQYF.

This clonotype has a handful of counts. The CDR3 coding sequence is TGTGCCAGCAGCCTCGAGGAAGCGGGGGACAATGAGCAGTTCTTC. The encoded protein is CASSLEEAGDNEQFF. The chain links TRBV5-6 to TRBJ2-1; TRBD2 agrees at 8 bases. The germline V gene has CDR1 SGHDT and CDR2 YYEEEE. The CDR3 has 15 residues. V lost 4 bases, J lost 5 bases, and 8 bases stayed unmatched.

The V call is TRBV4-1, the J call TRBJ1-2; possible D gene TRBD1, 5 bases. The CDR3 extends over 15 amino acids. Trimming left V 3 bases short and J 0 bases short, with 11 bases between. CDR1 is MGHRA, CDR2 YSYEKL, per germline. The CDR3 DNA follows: TGCGCCAGCAGCCAGGGGGGAGGCTCTAACTATGGCTACACCTTC. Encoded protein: CASSQGGGSNYGYTF.

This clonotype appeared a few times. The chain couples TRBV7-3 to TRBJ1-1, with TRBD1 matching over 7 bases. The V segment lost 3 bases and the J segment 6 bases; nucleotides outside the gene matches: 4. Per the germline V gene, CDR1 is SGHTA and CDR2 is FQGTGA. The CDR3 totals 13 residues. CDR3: CASSLTGSAEAFF. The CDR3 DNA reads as TGTGCCAGCAGCTTGACAGGGAGCGCTGAAGCTTTCTTT.

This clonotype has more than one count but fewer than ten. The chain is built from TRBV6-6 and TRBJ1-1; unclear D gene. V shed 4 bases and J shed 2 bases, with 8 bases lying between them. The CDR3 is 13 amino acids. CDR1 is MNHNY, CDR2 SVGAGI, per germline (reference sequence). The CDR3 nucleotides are TGTGCCAGCAGTTGGACCTCAAACACTGAAGCTTTCTTT. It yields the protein CASSWTSNTEAFF.

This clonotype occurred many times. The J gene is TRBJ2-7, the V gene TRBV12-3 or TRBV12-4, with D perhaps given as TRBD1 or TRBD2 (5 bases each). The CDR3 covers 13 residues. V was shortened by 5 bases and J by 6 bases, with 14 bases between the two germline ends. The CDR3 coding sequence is TGTGCCAGCAGTCCCGCGAGGGGCGCCGAGCAGTACTTC. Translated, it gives CASSPARGAEQYF.